The 24 T cell receptor beta chains below all came from one sample that was sequenced in a study of vaccination and CD4 T cells after COVID-19. The Oncomine TCR Beta short-read assay generated sequence data from the DNA of cultured CD4+ T cells. TCRdb re-derived calls from the PCR reads in MiXCR, one entry per CDR3 protein. The table includes fewer than 30,000 distinct CDR3 sequences, approximately 60% detected once. As for treatment: 10-day PBMC culture with coronavirus spike peptide pools or control peptides (ViraFEST assay). Which antigens these TCRs recognize remains unknown. The source was CD4+ T cells from blood, cultured in vitro, collected after SARS-CoV-2 vaccination. The receptors come from a human donor who received a COVID-19 vaccine.

V and J are TRBV28 and TRBJ1-2; D not certain. The germline V and J ends were trimmed by 5 bases and 3 bases, with 10 bases remaining between them. The CDR3 spans 13 residues. Germline V gives CDR1 MDHEN, CDR2 SYDVKM. The CDR3 region is CASSLREYYGYTF. The CDR3 coding sequence is TGTGCCAGCAGTCTACGCGAATACTATGGCTACACCTTC.

The chain has TRBV7-7 and TRBJ1-2; D ambiguous. The CDR3 is 12 residues long. Germline values: CDR1 SSHAT, CDR2 FNYEAQ (reference sequence). Trimming shortened V by 5 bases and J by 3 bases, and 7 bases separated the two germline ends. CDR3 protein: CASSQPYYGYTF. The CDR3 DNA reads TGTGCCAGCAGCCAGCCATACTATGGCTACACCTTC.

The chain is built from TRBV24-1 and TRBJ2-1; 12 bases agree with TRBD2. The germline CDR1 and CDR2 sequences are KGHDR and SFDVKD. The CDR3 has 16 residues. With 9 bases clipped from V and 8 bases from J, the junction kept 13 bases outside the gene matches. The CDR3 here is CATGTSGSPRGHEQFF. The CDR3 region has the DNA TGTGCCACCGGGACTAGCGGGTCCCCCAGGGGCCATGAGCAGTTCTTC.

This clonotype was detected only a few times. V and J are TRBV7-6 and TRBJ2-5; possible D gene TRBD1, 6 bases. CDR1 and CDR2 from the germline V gene are SGHVS and FNYEAQ. V was clipped by 2 bases and J by 5 bases, with 9 bases between them. This CDR3 spans 13 amino acids. The CDR3 coding sequence is TGTGCCAGCAGCTTATCGAGGGGGGAGACCCAGTACTTC. Its protein product is CASSLSRGETQYF.

V usage is TRBV6-1 and J usage is TRBJ1-1, with D perhaps TRBD1 (6 bases). Germline CDR1 reads MNHNS; CDR2 reads SASEGT. The CDR3 covers 12 residues. Trimming shortened V by 8 bases and J by 1 base, and 8 bases separated the two germline ends. CDR3 residues: CASQTGNTEAFF. Written as DNA, the CDR3 is TGTGCCAGCCAGACAGGGAACACTGAAGCTTTCTTT.

The chain combines TRBV19 with TRBJ2-3, with a weak D call TRBD1 (5 bases). Per germline, CDR1 LNHDA and CDR2 SQIVND (reference sequence). The V gene lost 3 bases and the J gene lost 4 bases, with 11 bases spanning the gap. The CDR3 runs to 14 residues. Written as DNA, the CDR3 is TGTGCCAGTAGTATCCCTGACAGTGCAGATACGCAGTATTTT. Residues: CASSIPDSADTQYF.

This clonotype was counted between two and nine times. The V and J genes are TRBV19 and TRBJ1-2, with D uncertain. The CDR3 has 15 residues. Trimming stripped 3 bases from V and 1 base from J, with 12 bases between. CDR1 is LNHDA and CDR2 is SQIVND in the germline V gene (reference sequence). The CDR3 is CASSMLGGFNYGYTF. The CDR3, as DNA: TGTGCCAGTAGTATGTTGGGTGGGTTTAACTATGGCTACACCTTC.

The chain is built from TRBV19 and TRBJ2-3; D uncertain. The CDR3 contains 13 residues. The ends were cut back, 5 bases at V and 3 bases at J, with 9 bases in the middle. CDR1 and CDR2 (germline): LNHDA, SQIVND (reference sequence). CDR3 protein: CASSFGRTDTQYF. The CDR3 DNA reads as TGTGCCAGTAGTTTCGGTCGGACAGATACGCAGTATTTT.

A few counts support this clonotype. The chain links TRBV5-1 to TRBJ1-1; D gene uncertain. Trimming pared 0 bases from V and 4 bases from J, leaving 4 bases between. Per the germline V gene, CDR1 is SGHRS and CDR2 is YFSETQ. There are 12 residues in the CDR3. DNA for the CDR3: TGCGCCAGCAGCTTGGTAGGCACTGAAGCTTTCTTT. Encoded protein: CASSLVGTEAFF.

This clonotype is a singleton in its sample. The rearrangement joins TRBV10-1 to TRBJ1-6, with 7 nucleotides matching TRBD1. The CDR3 totals 15 residues. CDR1 and CDR2 from the germline V gene are WNHNN and SYGVQD (reference sequence). J was trimmed by 4 bases and V by 4 bases; bases with no gene match: 4. CDR3 region: CASSAGTAYNSPLHF. Here the CDR3 DNA reads TGCGCCAGCAGTGCCGGGACAGCGTATAATTCACCCCTCCACTTT.

V usage is TRBV2 and J usage is TRBJ2-1, with D hard to call. Germline CDR1 SNHLY, CDR2 FYNNEI. Trimming pared 6 bases from V and 10 bases from J, leaving 7 bases between. The CDR3 runs 10 residues. The CDR3 loop reads CASRGDEQFF. The CDR3 coding sequence is TGTGCCAGCAGGGGCGACGAGCAGTTCTTC.

The chain joins TRBV6-1 to TRBJ2-1, with D perhaps TRBD2 (6 bases). CDR3 length: 15 amino acids. Germline V lookup: CDR1 MNHNS, CDR2 SASEGT. V lost 2 bases and J 4 bases, leaving 12 bases between the germline ends. For the CDR3, the DNA is TGTGCCAGCAGTGAAAGGAGGGCCCCGTACAATGAGCAGTTCTTC. This translates into CASSERRAPYNEQFF.

CDR3 in amino acids: CSARDHVGGHFGNTIYF. In nucleotides, the CDR3 is TGCAGTGCTAGAGATCATGTGGGGGGGCATTTTGGAAACACCATATATTTT. V is TRBV20-1 and J is TRBJ1-3; TRBD1 is a possible D gene (6 bases). Germline assignment: CDR1 DFQATT and CDR2 SNEGSKA (reference sequence). V was clipped by 0 bases and J by 3 bases, with 18 bases between them. CDR3 length: 17 residues.

The V gene is TRBV6-1, the J gene TRBJ1-1; 8 bases are a match to TRBD1. V lost 11 bases, J lost 1 base, and 6 bases stayed unmatched. Per germline, CDR1 MNHNS and CDR2 SASEGT. The CDR3 is 13 residues long. The CDR3 nucleotides are TGTGCCGAGCACGGGACAGGGAACACTGAAGCTTTCTTT. It encodes CAEHGTGNTEAFF.

V usage is TRBV19 and J usage is TRBJ1-5; D is uncertain. This CDR3 is built from 16 residues. Germline V CDR1 and CDR2: LNHDA, SQIVND (reference sequence). Trimming took off 6 bases at V and 2 bases at J, with 17 bases between the two ends. As DNA, the CDR3 is TGTGCCAGTAGCCAAAGAGAGTGGAGTGGCAATCAGCCCCAGCATTTT. Translation gives CASSQREWSGNQPQHF.

This sequence joins TRBV4-1 and TRBJ2-1; 8 nucleotides match TRBD2. Germline V gene sequence: CDR1 MGHRA, CDR2 YSYEKL. V dropped 5 bases and J dropped 3; count of bases not matched to a gene: 6. CDR3 size: 15 residues. The CDR3 DNA sequence: TGCGCCAGCAGCGCCTTACGGGGGGGCTACAATGAGCAGTTCTTC. Residues: CASSALRGGYNEQFF.

The gene calls are TRBV5-1 and TRBJ1-1, with TRBD1 identical over 9 bases. CDR3 length: 12 amino acids. V shed 6 bases, J shed 8 bases, and the junction held 5 bases outside the gene matches. Germline lookup yields CDR1 SGHRS and CDR2 YFSETQ. The CDR3 loop is CASMGQGQEAFF. The DNA of the CDR3 is TGCGCCAGCATGGGACAGGGTCAAGAAGCTTTCTTT. Filled out from reference TRBV5-1 and TRBJ1-1, the complete variable domain reads KAGVTQTPRYLIKTRGQQVTLSCSPISGHRSVSWYQQTPGQGLQFLFEYFSETQRNKGNFPGRFSGRQFSNSRSEMNVSTLELGDSALYLCASMGQGQEAFFGQGTRLTVV.

This clonotype was recorded a few times. V gene TRBV7-2 combines with J gene TRBJ2-1; weak D call: TRBD1 (6 bases). Germline V gives CDR1 SGHTA, CDR2 FQGNSA. The V and J ends lost 6 bases and 9 bases respectively, with 15 bases between them. The CDR3 length is 13 residues. CDR3 protein: CASSFRGLGEQFF. In DNA form, the CDR3 reads TGTGCCAGCAGTTTCAGGGGCTTGGGTGAGCAGTTCTTC.

This clonotype was found a few times. The chain uses TRBV2 and TRBJ2-5, with D tentatively TRBD2 (6 bases). CDR1 SNHLY and CDR2 FYNNEI come from the germline V gene. The CDR3 runs to 15 residues. V dropped 4 bases and J dropped 5 bases, with 17 bases sitting between them. The CDR3 is CASSAEGPPRETQYF. CDR3 in DNA: TGTGCCAGCAGTGCGGAGGGACCCCCCCGGGAGACCCAGTACTTC.

J is TRBJ1-2 and V is TRBV21-1; the D call TRBD1 from the table was never checked on the DNA. TRBV21-1 is given as a pseudogene. The CDR3 contains 16 residues. The CDR3 region has the DNA TGTGCCAGCACCCCCCAAGGGACAGATCAAAACTATGGCTACACCTTC. This codes for CASTPQGTDQNYGYTF.

CDR3 DNA: TGTGCCAGCAGCTTAGGCCCCCCCGGGAACTATGGCTACACCTTC. This sequence encodes CASSLGPPGNYGYTF. The rearrangement links TRBV7-2 to TRBJ1-2; D is uncertain. The CDR3 runs to 15 residues. CDR1 and CDR2 from the germline V gene are SGHTA and FQGNSA. Trimming took 1 base from V and 2 from J, leaving 11 bases between them.

In its sample, this clonotype was seen a few times. The genes are TRBV5-4 and TRBJ2-3; D might be TRBD1 or TRBD2, each matching 5 bases. Trimming shortened V by 4 bases and J by 3 bases, and 21 bases separated the two germline ends. This CDR3 has 17 amino acids. Germline CDR1 and CDR2: SGHNT and YYREEE (reference sequence). The CDR3 nucleotides are TGTGCCAGCAGCCCAACCCCCGGGACGGTCAGAACAGATACGCAGTATTTT. Translation gives CASSPTPGTVRTDTQYF.

Only a few counts were recorded for this clonotype. The V and J genes are TRBV6-1 and TRBJ1-1; perhaps TRBD1 as D (5 bases). This CDR3 spans 11 amino acids. The V and J ends lost 6 bases and 7 bases respectively, with 9 bases between them. Germline V gene sequence: CDR1 MNHNS, CDR2 SASEGT. DNA of the CDR3: TGTGCCAGCAGCAAAGGGGTTGAAGCTTTCTTT. It yields the protein CASSKGVEAFF.

This chain connects TRBV30 to TRBJ1-2, with D hard to call. The length of the CDR3 is 14 residues. The V end lost 4 bases, the J end lost 0 bases, and 12 bases lay between the germline ends. Germline V lookup: CDR1 GTSNPN, CDR2 SVGIG (reference sequence). CDR3 in DNA: TGTGCCTGGACCGTGGGGTCCGCTAACTATGGCTACACCTTC. It encodes CAWTVGSANYGYTF.